This T cell receptor beta chain was found in a study of cytomegalovirus exposure and HLA in healthy donors. Details on this clone: The antigen remains unidentified.

CDR1 is MNHEY, CDR2 SVGAGI, per germline. The CDR3 is 15 amino acids. The J segment lost 2 bases and the V segment lost 2 bases, leaving 6 bases of the junction unmatched. PCR used 60 Vbeta primers and 13 Jbeta primers. Sequenced by immunoSEQ multiplex PCR; TCRdb stores in-frame clones only, minus some. The repertoire holds some 200,000 clones, with 81% as singletons. Study findings and constraints: Specific recognition of CMV antigens was confirmed in vitro for a few chains (all CMV-associated). Sequencing artifact likely explains a cluster of highly shared sequence variants.

The sequence derives from a middle-aged man in good health and CMV-seronegative. This chain uses TRBV6-5 with TRBJ2-7, with TRBD1 matching 7 bases. What was sequenced was PBMCs. CDR3 sequence (DNA): TGTGCCAGCAGTTACCGCCGGGACAGTACCTACGAGCAGTACTTC. Encoded protein: CASSYRRDSTYEQYF.